A selection of T cell receptor beta chains follows, all from one sample in a study of Graves' ophthalmopathy and Graves' hyperthyroidism. TCRdb ran MiXCR on the multiplex PCR reads and lists one entry per CDR3 protein. The table records 650,000 to 900,000 distinct CDR3 sequences, roughly two fifths of them present only once. Sequenced: peripheral blood. The receptors were gathered from an adult man with Graves' ophthalmopathy. Both conserved end residues are part of each CDR3. A D gene is named only where the DNA matches it firmly. Expanded clones get a size class; other rows say once, few or many, or leave the size out.

TGCAGCGTAGAGGTCGGGGGCGACTATGGCTACACCTTT	CSVEVGGDYGYTF	.	TRBV29-1	TRBJ1-2	.	13
TGTGCCAGCAGTGACCCCGCTTCCACTCATTCACCCCTCCACTTT	CASSDPASTHSPLHF	.	TRBV10-3	TRBJ1-6	few	15
TGTGTCGGCAGAGGGGCCAGCAATCAGCCCCAGCATTTT	CVGRGASNQPQHF	.	TRBV25-1	TRBJ1-5	.	13
TGTGCCAGTCAATTCGGAATTGGGACTGAAGCTTTCTTT	CASQFGIGTEAFF	.	TRBV19	TRBJ1-1	.	13
TGTGCCAGCAGTGCAAAGAGAACTAATGAAAAACTGTTTTTT	CASSAKRTNEKLFF	.	TRBV2	TRBJ1-4	many	14
TGTGCCAGCAGCCCCTACCAAGGACAGATCTACGAGCAGTACTTC	CASSPYQGQIYEQYF	.	TRBV14	TRBJ2-7	few	15
TGTGCCAGTAGTATTGCAGGGTTCGGAGAGACCCAGTACTTC	CASSIAGFGETQYF	.	TRBV19	TRBJ2-5	.	14
TGTGCCAGCAGCGAGGGGACTAGCGGGGGCCGTCCCTACGAGCAGTACTTC	CASSEGTSGGRPYEQYF	TRBD2	TRBV7-9	TRBJ2-7	.	17
TGTGCCAGTAGCGGGGACAGGGTTAAGCAGCCCCAGCATTTT	CASSGDRVKQPQHF	TRBD1	TRBV19	TRBJ1-5	.	14
TGCAGCACTCGGGCCATCAACACCGGGGAGCTGTTTTTT	CSTRAINTGELFF	.	TRBV20-1	TRBJ2-2	.	13
TGTGCCAGCAGTTACTTTGACGGAACTTTCTATGGCTACACCTTC	CASSYFDGTFYGYTF	.	TRBV6-6	TRBJ1-2	.	15
TGTGCCAGCAGTGAAACGACGTTTCAGCCCCAGCATTTT	CASSETTFQPQHF	.	TRBV25-1	TRBJ1-5	many	13
TGTGCCAGCAGTAGCGCGGGCGGCAGTAATGAAAAACTGTTTTTT	CASSSAGGSNEKLFF	.	TRBV10-3	TRBJ1-4	.	15
TGTGCCAGCAGCCCGGGAATAGGGACACTTAATGAAAAACTGTTTTTT	CASSPGIGTLNEKLFF	.	TRBV14	TRBJ1-4	.	16
TGCGCCAGCAGCTTGTCGAAGAGCTCCTATAATTCACCCCTCCACTTT	CASSLSKSSYNSPLHF	.	TRBV5-1	TRBJ1-6	few	16
TGCAGTGCCCCCGGGACAGGGATCTACGAGCAGTACTTC	CSAPGTGIYEQYF	TRBD1	TRBV20-1	TRBJ2-7	many	13
TGTGCCAGCAGCTTTGACGGGACTGAAGCTTTCTTT	CASSFDGTEAFF	.	TRBV5-4	TRBJ1-1	.	12
TGTGCCAGCAGTCTTTCCGGGGGCCGCTACACTGAAGCTTTCTTT	CASSLSGGRYTEAFF	.	TRBV25-1	TRBJ1-1	.	15
TGCAGTGCTATGGTCAGTTCACCCCTCCACTTT	CSAMVSSPLHF	.	TRBV20-1	TRBJ1-6	few	11
TGTGCGAGCCCCGACAGACACTATGGCTACACCTTC	CASPDRHYGYTF	.	TRBV7-2	TRBJ1-2	.	12
TGCAGCTATGACCGCACAAGGGGTCAAGAGACCCAGTACTTC	CSYDRTRGQETQYF	.	TRBV29-1	TRBJ2-5	once	14
TGCAGTGCTAGAACCGAAGGGGGCGACTATGGCTACACCTTC	CSARTEGGDYGYTF	TRBD1	TRBV20-1	TRBJ1-2	.	14
TGCGCCAGCAGCTTGGGTCCCCCATATAATTCACCCCTCCACTTT	CASSLGPPYNSPLHF	.	TRBV5-1	TRBJ1-6	many	15
TGTGCCAGCAGTATTGGGGCAGTCTCCTACGTGCAGTGCTTC	CASSIGAVSYVQCF	.	TRBV25-1	TRBJ2-7	.	14
TGTGCCAGCAGCCTTCTTTCGGGGCGCGAGACCCAGTACTTC	CASSLLSGRETQYF	.	TRBV7-2	TRBJ2-5	many	14
TGCAGCGTTGAGGTACAGATCCTCTACGAGCAGTACTTC	CSVEVQILYEQYF	.	TRBV29-1	TRBJ2-7	.	13
TGCAGTGCTAGAGTAGTGGGGGGCAGGGGATCGTCTGAAGCTTTCTTT	CSARVVGGRGSSEAFF	.	TRBV20-1	TRBJ1-1	.	16
TGTGCCACCAGCAGTTACGGGCAGGGGTACGGCTACACCTTC	CATSSYGQGYGYTF	.	TRBV15	TRBJ1-2	.	14
TGTGCCATCAGAACGACAGCTGGCTACACCTTC	CAIRTTAGYTF	.	TRBV10-3	TRBJ1-2	.	11
TGTGCCAGTAGTCTCGGACAGGCGGGATTGTATGAAGCTTTCTTT	CASSLGQAGLYEAFF	TRBD1	TRBV19	TRBJ1-1	.	15
TGTGCCAGCGCCCCGCAGGGGACCTACGAGCAGTACTTC	CASAPQGTYEQYF	.	TRBV7-7	TRBJ2-7	few	13
TGTGCCAGCTCACCACGGGCGGGGGATGGCTACACCTTC	CASSPRAGDGYTF	.	TRBV25-1	TRBJ1-2	.	13
TGTGCCAGCAGCCAAGGAGGTAGCGGGGGTTCCTCCTACGAGCAGTACTTC	CASSQGGSGGSSYEQYF	TRBD2	TRBV2	TRBJ2-7	.	17
TGTGCCATCAGTGAGTCAGGCGGGGTCTCCTACGAGCAGTACTTC	CAISESGGVSYEQYF	.	TRBV10-3	TRBJ2-7	many	15
TGTGCCAGCTCTACCGGGACGGTAATCAATCAGCCCCAGCATTTT	CASSTGTVINQPQHF	.	TRBV19	TRBJ1-5	.	15
TGTGCCAGCAATCCGGGGGCGATGAACACTGAAGCTTTCTTT	CASNPGAMNTEAFF	.	TRBV2	TRBJ1-1	.	14
TGTGCCAGCAGGATAGGCACAGCCGATAATTCACCCCTCCACTTT	CASRIGTADNSPLHF	.	TRBV10-3	TRBJ1-6	few	15
TGTGCCAGCAGTCGGCGGGGTGGGGGCTACACCTTC	CASSRRGGGYTF	.	TRBV6-1	TRBJ1-2	.	12
TGTGCCAGCAGCGCGGAAGGGTCTTCGTGGGTTGGCGGCTACACCTTC	CASSAEGSSWVGGYTF	.	TRBV9	TRBJ1-2	many	16
TGTGCCAGCAGCCGAGGGACCCTCACTGCCGAGCAGTACTTC	CASSRGTLTAEQYF	.	TRBV6-6	TRBJ2-7	few	14
TGTGCCAGCAGCTTGAGGCTAGCTAAAGAGACCCAGTACTTC	CASSLRLAKETQYF	.	TRBV7-9	TRBJ2-5	.	14
TGTGCTAGTGTCCCGGGGACTAGCGGGACAAGGACCTACGAGCAGTACTTC	CASVPGTSGTRTYEQYF	TRBD2	TRBV12-5	TRBJ2-7	.	17
TGCAGTGGGCGGGCGAGCGATACGCAGTATTTT	CSGRASDTQYF	.	TRBV29-1	TRBJ2-3	.	11
TGCAGTGCTAGATCGACAGGGGTTATACGAGAGACCCAGTACTTC	CSARSTGVIRETQYF	TRBD1	TRBV20-1	TRBJ2-5	.	15
TGTGCCAGCAGTCGACAGGGGACCGGTTGGGGCTACACCTTC	CASSRQGTGWGYTF	TRBD1	TRBV25-1	TRBJ1-2	.	14
TGTGCCAGCAGCTCACCTAGCATGCAAGAGACCCAGTACTTC	CASSSPSMQETQYF	.	TRBV7-6	TRBJ2-5	.	14
TGCGCCAGCAGCTTGGACGTCGTCTCTGGAAACACCATATATTTT	CASSLDVVSGNTIYF	.	TRBV5-1	TRBJ1-3	many	15
TGTGCCAGCAGCTTTCGCTCCGTGGGAGTCGCGAAGGGCGAGCAGTACTTC	CASSFRSVGVAKGEQYF	.	TRBV7-2	TRBJ2-7	.	17
TGTGCCAGCAGCTTTCCAGGGTCCGGGGAGCTGTTTTTT	CASSFPGSGELFF	.	TRBV7-2	TRBJ2-2	.	13
TGTGCCAGCAGCCGTGGACGGGAAAAACTGTTTTTT	CASSRGREKLFF	.	TRBV7-8	TRBJ1-4	many	12